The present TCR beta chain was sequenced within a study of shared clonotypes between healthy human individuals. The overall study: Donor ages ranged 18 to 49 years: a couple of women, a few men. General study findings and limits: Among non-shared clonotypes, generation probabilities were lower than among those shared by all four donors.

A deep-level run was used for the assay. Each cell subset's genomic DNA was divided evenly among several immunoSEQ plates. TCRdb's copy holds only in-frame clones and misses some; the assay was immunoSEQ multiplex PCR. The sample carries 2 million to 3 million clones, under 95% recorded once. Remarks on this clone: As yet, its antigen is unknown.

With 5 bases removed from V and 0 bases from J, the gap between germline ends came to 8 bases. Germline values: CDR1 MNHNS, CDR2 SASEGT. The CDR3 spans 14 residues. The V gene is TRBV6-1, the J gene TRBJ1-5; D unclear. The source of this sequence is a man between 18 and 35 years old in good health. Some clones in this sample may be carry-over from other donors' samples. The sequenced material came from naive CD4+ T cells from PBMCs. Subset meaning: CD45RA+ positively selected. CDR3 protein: CASSQPYSNQPQHF. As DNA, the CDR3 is TGTGCCAGCAGTCAGCCATATAGCAATCAGCCCCAGCATTTT.